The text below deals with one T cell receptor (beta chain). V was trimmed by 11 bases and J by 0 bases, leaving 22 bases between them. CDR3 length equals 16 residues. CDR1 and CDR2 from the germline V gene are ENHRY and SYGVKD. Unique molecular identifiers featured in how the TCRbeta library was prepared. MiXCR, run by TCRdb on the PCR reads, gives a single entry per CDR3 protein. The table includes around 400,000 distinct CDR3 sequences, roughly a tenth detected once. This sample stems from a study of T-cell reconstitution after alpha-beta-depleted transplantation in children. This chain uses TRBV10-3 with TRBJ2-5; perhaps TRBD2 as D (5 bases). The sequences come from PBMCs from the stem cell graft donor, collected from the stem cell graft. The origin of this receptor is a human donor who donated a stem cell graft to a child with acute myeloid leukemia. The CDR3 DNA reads TGTGCCTCTCGAACCACCGCAGCGGCGCACCAAGAGACCCAGTACTTC. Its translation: CASRTTAAAHQETQYF.